These 18 T cell receptor beta chains were sequenced from one sample in a study of T cell changes during pregnancy in multiple sclerosis. TCRdb's copy holds only in-frame clones and misses some; the assay was immunoSEQ multiplex PCR. The table lists 43,000 or so clones, approximately 90% of them singletons, with around 1.9% in the top ten. Sequences were derived from peripheral blood, sampled in the first trimester of pregnancy. The receptors come from a female donor with multiple sclerosis, enrolled in a pregnancy study.

The rearrangement joins TRBV27 to TRBJ1-2; weak D call: TRBD1 (6 bases). In germline, CDR1 is MNHEY, CDR2 SMNVEV (reference sequence). The CDR3 sequence is 16 residues long. The V end was cut by 5 bases, the J end by 6 bases, with 22 bases between. CDR3 in amino acids: CASSRGRGFERDGYTF. In nucleotides, the CDR3 is TGTGCCAGCAGTCGGGGTAGGGGGTTTGAGAGGGATGGCTACACCTTC.

The chain recombines TRBV12-5 with TRBJ2-1, with D perhaps TRBD2 (5 bases). The germline CDR1 and CDR2 sequences are LGHNT and FRNRAP. Deletions cut 0 bases from V and 7 bases from J, with 10 bases between. This CDR3 has 14 amino acids. The DNA for the CDR3 is TGTGCTAGTGGTTTGGTACCGGAGGTTAATGAGCAGTTCTTC. Encoded protein: CASGLVPEVNEQFF.

The J gene is TRBJ2-7, the V gene TRBV19, with a weak D call TRBD2 (6 bases). CDR3 length: 15 amino acids. With 4 bases removed from V and 0 bases from J, the gap between germline ends came to 13 bases. CDR1 is LNHDA, CDR2 SQIVND, per germline (reference sequence). The CDR3 coding sequence is TGTGCCAGTAGTACCTCCCTAGCGTACTCCTACGAGCAGTACTTC. It yields the protein CASSTSLAYSYEQYF.

This rearrangement joins TRBV5-1 to TRBJ2-1; unclear D gene. The CDR3 spans 14 residues. The germline V gene has CDR1 SGHRS and CDR2 YFSETQ. V was cut by 0 bases and J by 9 bases, with 13 bases left in between. The chain's CDR3 is CASSLGYAVSEQFF. DNA of the CDR3: TGCGCCAGCAGCTTGGGCTATGCGGTCTCTGAGCAGTTCTTC.

The rearrangement uses TRBV25-1 and TRBJ2-2; D call uncertain. CDR3 size: 12 residues. Germline V gives CDR1 MGHDK, CDR2 SYGVNS. Trimming shortened V by 6 bases and J by 7 bases, and 9 bases separated the two germline ends. In DNA form, the CDR3 reads TGTGCCAGCAGCACCTCGGGCGGGGAGCTGTTTTTT. Translating it yields CASSTSGGELFF.

The chain is built from TRBV4-2 and TRBJ2-1; D is uncertain. Germline V CDR1 and CDR2: LGHNA, YNFKEQ. V was cut by 1 base and J by 0 bases, with 7 bases left in between. The CDR3 loop spans 15 amino acids. The CDR3 region has the DNA TGTGCCAGCAGCCAAGTCCTTAGCTCCTACAATGAGCAGTTCTTC. Amino acid sequence: CASSQVLSSYNEQFF.

The chain is built from TRBV6-4 and TRBJ2-3; 12 nucleotides match TRBD2. J lost 6 bases, V lost 3 bases, and 4 bases had no gene match. The germline V gene has CDR1 MRHNA and CDR2 SNTAGT. CDR3 size: 15 residues. CDR3 in DNA: TGTGCCAGCAGTGATTCCACTAGCGGGGGGGATACGCAGTATTTT. Protein: CASSDSTSGGDTQYF.

This clone came up once. This chain joins TRBV14 and TRBJ1-2, with a possible D match to TRBD1 (6 bases). The CDR3 sequence is 13 residues long. Germline CDR1 reads SGHDN; CDR2 reads FVKESK. The germline V and J ends were trimmed by 4 bases and 8 bases, with 14 bases remaining between them. CDR3 in amino acids: CASSPITGSGYTF. CDR3 nucleotide sequence: TGTGCCAGCAGCCCTATCACAGGGTCCGGCTACACCTTC.

This chain uses TRBV2 with TRBJ1-5, with a weak D call TRBD1 (5 bases). This CDR3 is 12 amino acids long. Germline-derived CDR1 and CDR2 are SNHLY and FYNNEI. V was shortened by 3 bases and J by 11 bases, with 11 bases between the two germline ends. The CDR3 nucleotides are TGTGCCAGCAGTGAGGGGGGTGTGTCCCAGCATTTT. Translation: CASSEGGVSQHF.

The chain carries TRBV4-1 and TRBJ1-1; TRBD1 agrees at 11 bases. The germline V gene has CDR1 MGHRA and CDR2 YSYEKL. The V and J ends lost 6 bases and 5 bases, in that order; junction bases with no gene match: 5. CDR3 length: 14 amino acids. CDR3 nucleotide sequence: TGCGCCAGCAGTGGACAGGGGGCATGGACTGAAGCTTTCTTT. Its protein product is CASSGQGAWTEAFF.

The chain recombines TRBV27 with TRBJ1-5; tentatively, D is TRBD1 (6 bases). Trimming stripped 5 bases from V and 0 bases from J, with 17 bases between. The germline CDR1 and CDR2 sequences are MNHEY and SMNVEV (reference sequence). The CDR3 sequence is 17 residues long. The CDR3 loop is CASSLTRDTYSNQPQHF. In DNA form, the CDR3 reads TGTGCCAGCAGTCTAACCCGGGACACTTATAGCAATCAGCCCCAGCATTTT.

V and J are TRBV2 and TRBJ1-2; possible D gene TRBD1, 6 bases. Between the trimmed V and J ends, which lost 5 bases and 4 bases, there was a span of 11 bases. The germline CDR1 and CDR2 sequences are SNHLY and FYNNEI. CDR3 length: 13 amino acids. CDR3 nucleotide sequence: TGTGCCAGCAGTCCCACAGGGACCTATGGCTACACCTTC. Protein sequence: CASSPTGTYGYTF.

This clone came up once. J is TRBJ2-1 and V is TRBV25-1, with D possibly being TRBD1 (6 bases). V lost 3 bases and J lost 14, with 20 bases in between. The CDR3 length is 14 residues. Germline V gives CDR1 MGHDK, CDR2 SYGVNS. CDR3 sequence (DNA): TGTGCCAGCAGTGATGACCTTACCCCAGGGGTGGAGTTCTTC. It specifies CASSDDLTPGVEFF. Variable domain in full (rest from reference TRBV25-1 and TRBJ2-1): EADIYQTPRYLVIGTGKKITLECSQTMGHDKMYWYQQDPGMELHLIHYSYGVNSTEKGDLSSESTVSRIRTEHFPLTLESARPSHTSQYLCASSDDLTPGVEFFGPGTRLTVL.

The gene calls are TRBV29-1 and TRBJ2-2; 7 bases are shared with TRBD1. Germline V gene lookup returns CDR1 SQVTM and CDR2 ANQGSEA. V shed 4 bases and J 3 bases; nucleotides not matched to a gene: 5. CDR3 length equals 14 residues. The CDR3 DNA follows: TGCAGCGTTGGACAGGGTTGGGACACCGGGGAGCTGTTTTTT. It is translated as CSVGQGWDTGELFF.

A single count supports this clone. The sample carries other DNA sequences with the same CDR3. V usage is TRBV2 and J usage is TRBJ2-7; 9 bases line up with TRBD1. Unmatched junction bases numbered 3, after V lost 3 bases and J lost 3 bases. Per the germline V gene, CDR1 is SNHLY and CDR2 is FYNNEI. The CDR3 length is 14 residues. CDR3 residues: CASSDQGQGYEQYF. DNA of the CDR3: TGTGCCAGCAGTGATCAGGGACAGGGCTACGAGCAGTACTTC.

The chain has TRBV7-9 and TRBJ2-5; 10 nucleotides line up with TRBD2. CDR1 and CDR2 from the germline V gene are SEHNR and FQNEAQ (reference sequence). The CDR3 spans 14 residues. Unmatched junction bases numbered 3, after V lost 5 bases and J lost 3 bases. Written as DNA, the CDR3 is TGTGCCAGCAGCCCCGGACTAGCGGAAGAGACCCAGTACTTC. Protein sequence: CASSPGLAEETQYF.

The V gene is TRBV6-5, the J gene TRBJ2-5; TRBD2 agrees at 11 bases. Germline V lookup: CDR1 MNHEY, CDR2 SVGAGI. The CDR3 extends over 15 amino acids. V dropped 6 bases and J dropped 2; count of bases not matched to a gene: 5. The DNA of the CDR3 is TGTGCCAGCAGGAGGACTAGCGGGCCTCAAGAGACCCAGTACTTC. It codes for CASRRTSGPQETQYF.

This clone was recorded only once. The chain combines TRBV5-1 with TRBJ2-2, with D perhaps matching TRBD2 (6 bases). V lost 4 bases and J 1 base, leaving 17 bases between the germline ends. Germline CDR1 reads SGHRS; CDR2 reads YFSETQ. The CDR3 sequence is 17 residues long. The CDR3 here is CASSLPRDSENTGELFF. DNA for the CDR3: TGCGCCAGCAGCCTCCCACGGGACTCAGAGAACACCGGGGAGCTGTTTTTT.